This T cell receptor beta chain comes out of a study of memory CD4+ T cells and cytomegalovirus serostatus. Study-level findings and limits: A US-trained random forest predicted CMV serostatus with median AUC around 0.9. Suggested: most of the CMV-linked TCR signature lies in CD4+ memory cells.

V was pared by 5 bases and J by 2 bases, with 15 bases between. The CDR3 consists of 15 residues. Germline lookup yields CDR1 MNHEY and CDR2 SMNVEV (reference sequence). Details on this clone: The target antigen is unknown.

The sort gate was single viable CD3+CD4+CD8-CD45RO+ cells for memory CD4+ T cells. Method: immunoSEQ multiplex PCR; TCRdb's copy keeps in-frame clones and lacks some. The table includes some 48,000 clones, about three quarters detected once. The TCR sequence derives from an adult in good health and CMV-seronegative. The chain carries TRBV27 and TRBJ1-1; TRBD1 might be the D (5 bases). The sequenced sample consisted of memory CD4+ T cells from blood. The CDR3 DNA sequence: TGTGCCAGCAGTCCGTATGACAGTGTAAACACTGAAGCTTTCTTT. Its protein product is CASSPYDSVNTEAFF.